The sequence of this TCR beta chain was determined in a study of T-cell memory formation after mild COVID-19. Study findings and constraints: Of the contracting clones, CD4+ ones lay mainly in CM and EM, and CD8+ ones in EMRA. Among clones contracting day 15 to 85, CD4/CD8 was balanced, whereas later expanders leaned CD4+. The authors did not confirm SARS-CoV-2 specificity of second-wave clones peaking day 37.

5'RACE primed at constant segments yielded TCR alpha and TCR beta cDNA libraries bearing sample barcodes and UMIs. TCRdb reprocessed the 5' RACE reads with MiXCR, giving one entry per CDR3 protein. The sample has around 450,000 distinct CDR3 sequences; over 15% are singletons. Remarks on this clonotype: Its cognate antigen is unknown.

Germline V CDR1 and CDR2: LNHNV, YYDKDF (reference sequence). V lost 5 bases and J lost 9; bases outside the gene matches: 18. CDR3 length: 16 amino acids. This chain joins TRBV15 and TRBJ2-7; 8 nucleotides line up with TRBD2. The specimen was PBMCs or a T cell subset sorted from them (not recorded which). The receptor's source is an adult woman who had mild COVID-19 (a few samples of this study predate the infection). Cell type and time point are not known. The CDR3 sequence: CATSEAAGRGAVGQYF. CDR3 DNA: TGTGCCACCAGCGAAGCAGCCGGGAGGGGGGCCGTAGGGCAGTACTTC.